This T cell receptor beta chain emerged from a study of T-cell reconstitution after alpha-beta-depleted transplantation in children. Study-wide results and limits: Some patients showed high day-60 TCRbeta diversity, which derived from surviving recipient T cells and thymic progenitors.

Preparing the TCRbeta library involved the use of unique molecular identifiers. MiXCR, applied by TCRdb to the PCR reads, yields one record per CDR3 protein. The sample holds 450,000 to 550,000 distinct CDR3 sequences, 10% to 12% seen once. This clonotype was counted a few times. Its specificity is unknown. This CDR3 is built from 17 residues. The ends were cut back, 1 base at V and 5 bases at J, with 23 bases in the middle. Germline V gene data show CDR1 as SQVTM and CDR2 as ANQGSEA. Sequenced here: PBMCs, mostly from graft donor cells, sampled 180 days after TCRalphabeta/CD19-depleted stem cell transplant. The source of this sequence is a female patient aged 2-9 years who had a stem cell transplant for aplastic anemia, so the T cells may come from the graft donor. This chain links TRBV29-1 with TRBJ2-5, with D possibly called TRBD1 or TRBD2 (5 bases each). CDR3 amino acids: CSVEAPGTGVFVETQYF. CDR3 sequence (DNA): TGCAGCGTTGAAGCTCCAGGGACCGGGGTATTTGTGGAGACCCAGTACTTC.